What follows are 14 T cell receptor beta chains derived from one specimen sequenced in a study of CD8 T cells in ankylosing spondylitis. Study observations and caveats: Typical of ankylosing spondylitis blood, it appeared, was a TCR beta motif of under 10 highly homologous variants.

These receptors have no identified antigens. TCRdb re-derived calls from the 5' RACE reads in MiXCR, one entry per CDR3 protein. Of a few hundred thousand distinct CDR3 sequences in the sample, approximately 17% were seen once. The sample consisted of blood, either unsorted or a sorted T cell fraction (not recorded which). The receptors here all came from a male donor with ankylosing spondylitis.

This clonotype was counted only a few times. CDR3 residues: CASSLGGLAGHTGELFF. The CDR3 DNA reads TGTGCCAGCAGCCTCGGGGGTCTAGCGGGACACACCGGGGAGCTGTTTTTT. The chain joins TRBV7-9 to TRBJ2-2; 9 bases fit TRBD2. V dropped 5 bases and J dropped 3; count of bases not matched to a gene: 10. The germline V gene encodes CDR1 SEHNR and CDR2 FQNEAQ (reference sequence). The CDR3 runs 17 residues.

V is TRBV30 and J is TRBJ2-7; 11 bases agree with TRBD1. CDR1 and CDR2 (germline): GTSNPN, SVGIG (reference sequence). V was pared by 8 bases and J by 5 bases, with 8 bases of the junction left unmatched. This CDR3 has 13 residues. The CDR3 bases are TGTGCCGGAACCGGGACAGGGGGACACGAGCAGTACTTC. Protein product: CAGTGTGGHEQYF.

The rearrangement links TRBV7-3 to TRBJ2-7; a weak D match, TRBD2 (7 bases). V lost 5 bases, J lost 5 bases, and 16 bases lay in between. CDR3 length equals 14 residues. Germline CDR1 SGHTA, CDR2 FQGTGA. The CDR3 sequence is CASSPRGPEDEQYF. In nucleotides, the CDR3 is TGTGCCAGCAGCCCGCGGGGGCCCGAGGACGAGCAGTACTTC.

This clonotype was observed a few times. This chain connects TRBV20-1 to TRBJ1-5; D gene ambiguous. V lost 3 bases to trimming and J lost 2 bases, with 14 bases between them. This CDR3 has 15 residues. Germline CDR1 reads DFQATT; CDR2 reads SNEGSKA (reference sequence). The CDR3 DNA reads TGCAGTGCTAGTAGGGCCGGAGCAGGCAATCAGCCCCAGCATTTT. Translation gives CSASRAGAGNQPQHF.

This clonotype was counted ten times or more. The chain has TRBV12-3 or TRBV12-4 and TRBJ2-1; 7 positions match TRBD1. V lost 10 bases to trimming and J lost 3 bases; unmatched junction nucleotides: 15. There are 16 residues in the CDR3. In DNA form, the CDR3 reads TGTGCCACCGCTCCTACATCGGGACAGCGCTACAATGAGCAGTTCTTC. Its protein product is CATAPTSGQRYNEQFF.

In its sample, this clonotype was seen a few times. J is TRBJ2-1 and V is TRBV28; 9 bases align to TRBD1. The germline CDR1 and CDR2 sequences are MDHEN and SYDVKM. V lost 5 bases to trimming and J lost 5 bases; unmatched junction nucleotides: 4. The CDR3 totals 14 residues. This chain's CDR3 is CASSDRGKNNEQFF. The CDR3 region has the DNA TGTGCCAGCAGTGACAGGGGGAAGAACAATGAGCAGTTCTTC.

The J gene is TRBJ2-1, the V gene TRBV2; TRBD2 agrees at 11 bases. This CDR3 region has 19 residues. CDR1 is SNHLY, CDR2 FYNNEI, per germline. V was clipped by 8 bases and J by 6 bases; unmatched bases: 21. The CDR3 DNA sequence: TGTGCCAGCCTGCTGGGGCGACTAGCGGGAAGGGGGAACTTCAATGAGCAGTTCTTC. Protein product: CASLLGRLAGRGNFNEQFF.

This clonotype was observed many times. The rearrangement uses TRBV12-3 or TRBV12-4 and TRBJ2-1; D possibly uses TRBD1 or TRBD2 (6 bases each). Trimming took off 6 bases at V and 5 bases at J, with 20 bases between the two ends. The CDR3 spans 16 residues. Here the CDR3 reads CASSPPGARGDNEQFF. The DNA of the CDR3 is TGTGCCAGCAGCCCACCGGGGGCTAGGGGTGACAATGAGCAGTTCTTC.

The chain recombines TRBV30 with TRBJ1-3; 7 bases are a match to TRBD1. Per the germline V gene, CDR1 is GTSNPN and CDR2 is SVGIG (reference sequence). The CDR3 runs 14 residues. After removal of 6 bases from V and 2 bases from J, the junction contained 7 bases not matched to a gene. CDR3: CACTLTGAGNTIYF. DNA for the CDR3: TGTGCCTGCACCCTCACAGGGGCTGGAAACACCATATATTTT. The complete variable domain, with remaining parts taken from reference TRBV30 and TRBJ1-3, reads SQTIHQWPATLVQPVGSPLSLECTVEGTSNPNLYWYRQAAGRGLQLLFYSVGIGQISSEVPQNLSASRPQDRQFILSSKKLLLSDSGFYLCACTLTGAGNTIYFGEGSWLTVV.

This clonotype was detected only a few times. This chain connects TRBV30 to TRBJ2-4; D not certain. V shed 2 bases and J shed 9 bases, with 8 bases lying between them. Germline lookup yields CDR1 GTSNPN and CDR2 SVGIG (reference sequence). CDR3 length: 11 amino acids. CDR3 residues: CAWSTQVIQYF. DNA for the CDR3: TGTGCCTGGAGTACTCAGGTCATTCAGTACTTC.

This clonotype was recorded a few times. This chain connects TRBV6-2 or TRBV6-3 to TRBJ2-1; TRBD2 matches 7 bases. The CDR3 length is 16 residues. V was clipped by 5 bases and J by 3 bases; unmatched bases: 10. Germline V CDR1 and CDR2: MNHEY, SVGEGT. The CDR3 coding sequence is TGTGCCAGCAGTACCCGTACTAGCGATCTCTACAATGAGCAGTTCTTC. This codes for CASSTRTSDLYNEQFF.

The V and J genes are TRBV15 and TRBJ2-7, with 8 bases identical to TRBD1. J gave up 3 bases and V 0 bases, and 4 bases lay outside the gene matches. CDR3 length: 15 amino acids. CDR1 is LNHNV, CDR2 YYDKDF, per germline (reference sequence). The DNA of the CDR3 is TGTGCCACCAGCAGAGACCAGGGACAGGTCTACGAGCAGTACTTC. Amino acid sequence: CATSRDQGQVYEQYF.

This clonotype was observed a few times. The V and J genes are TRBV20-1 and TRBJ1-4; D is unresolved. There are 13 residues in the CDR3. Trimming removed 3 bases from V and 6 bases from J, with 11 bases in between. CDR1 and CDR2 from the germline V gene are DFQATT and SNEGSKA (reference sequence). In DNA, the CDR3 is TGCAGTGCTAGTCCGTCAGCAGATGAAAAACTGTTTTTT. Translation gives CSASPSADEKLFF.

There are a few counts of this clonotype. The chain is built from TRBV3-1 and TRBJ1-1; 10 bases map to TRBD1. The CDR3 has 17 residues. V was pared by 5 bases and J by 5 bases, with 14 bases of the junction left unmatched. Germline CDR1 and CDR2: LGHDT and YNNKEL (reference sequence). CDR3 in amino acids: CASSGNDRGRGGTEAFF. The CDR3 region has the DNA TGTGCCAGCAGCGGGAACGACAGGGGGCGTGGTGGGACTGAAGCTTTCTTT. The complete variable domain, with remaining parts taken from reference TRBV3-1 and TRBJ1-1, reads DTAVSQTPKYLVTQMGNDKSIKCEQNLGHDTMYWYKQDSKKFLKIMFSYNNKELIINETVPNRFSPKSPDKAHLNLHINSLELGDSAVYFCASSGNDRGRGGTEAFFGQGTRLTVV.